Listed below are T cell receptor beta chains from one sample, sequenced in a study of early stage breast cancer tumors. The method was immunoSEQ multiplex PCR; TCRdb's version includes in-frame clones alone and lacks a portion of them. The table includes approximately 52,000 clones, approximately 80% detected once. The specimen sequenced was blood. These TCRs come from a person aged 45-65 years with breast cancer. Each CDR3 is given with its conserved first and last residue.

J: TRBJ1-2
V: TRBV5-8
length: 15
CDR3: CASSFYGQGGSGYTF

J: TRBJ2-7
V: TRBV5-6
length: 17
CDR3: CASSSPGLAGVSYEQYF

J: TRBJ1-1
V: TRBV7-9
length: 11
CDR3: CASSLDTEAFF

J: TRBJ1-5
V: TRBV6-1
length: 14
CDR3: CATLGGQGYQPQHF

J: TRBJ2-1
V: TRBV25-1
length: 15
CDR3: CASSELGGAGNEQFF

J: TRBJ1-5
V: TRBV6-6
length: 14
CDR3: CASTITDRNQPQHF

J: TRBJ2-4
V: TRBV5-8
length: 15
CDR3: CASSPSGVQGNIQYF

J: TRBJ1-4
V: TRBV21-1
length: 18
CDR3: CASSKPRQEASTNEKLFF

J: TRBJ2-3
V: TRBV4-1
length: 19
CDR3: CASSQGLAGITYPTDTQYF

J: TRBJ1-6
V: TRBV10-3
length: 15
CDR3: CAIRATGTDNSPLHF

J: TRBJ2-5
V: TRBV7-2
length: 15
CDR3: CASSLQYGEKETQYF

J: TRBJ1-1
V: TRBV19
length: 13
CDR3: CASSMQLNTEAFF

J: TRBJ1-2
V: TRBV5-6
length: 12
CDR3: CASSLDGYGYTF

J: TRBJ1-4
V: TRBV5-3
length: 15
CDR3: CARSLEEGGEEKLFF

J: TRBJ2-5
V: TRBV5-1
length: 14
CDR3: CASSRTASGETQYF

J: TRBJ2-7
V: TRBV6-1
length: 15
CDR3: CASRVYLQGAGEQYF

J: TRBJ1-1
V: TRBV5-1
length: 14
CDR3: CASSLSPLNTEAFF

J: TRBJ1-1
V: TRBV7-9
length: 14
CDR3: CASSSRTGNTEAFF

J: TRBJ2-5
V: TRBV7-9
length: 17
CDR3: CANSLAARGGFEETQYF

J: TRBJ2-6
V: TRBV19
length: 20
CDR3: CASGTSGQSISPSGANVLTF

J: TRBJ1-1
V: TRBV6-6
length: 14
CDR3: CASSRSTQNTEAFF

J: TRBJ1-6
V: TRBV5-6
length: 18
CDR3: CASSLEALSGTRYSPLHF

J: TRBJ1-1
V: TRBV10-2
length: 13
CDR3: CASSGARDTEAFF

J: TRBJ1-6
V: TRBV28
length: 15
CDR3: CASKESGENNSPLHF

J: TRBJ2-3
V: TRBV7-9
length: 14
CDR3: CASSPRGFTDTQYF

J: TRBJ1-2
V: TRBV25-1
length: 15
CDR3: CASSDPLGEGRGYTF

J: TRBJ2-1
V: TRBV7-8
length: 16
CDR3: CASSRAGLAVLNEQFF

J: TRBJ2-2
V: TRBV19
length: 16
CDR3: CASSMVGGSGTGELFF

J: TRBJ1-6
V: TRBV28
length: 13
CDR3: CASSLSGLTPLHF